This TCR beta chain originates from a study of shared clonotypes between healthy human individuals. To note about this clone: The sample has other DNA sequences that encode this CDR3 too.

Clones were read by immunoSEQ multiplex PCR, and TCRdb kept only the in-frame ones, dropping some. Of a few hundred thousand clones listed, around 81% are singletons. The donor population consisted of healthy HIV-negative adults with no recent acute infections or vaccinations. The CDR3 spans 11 residues. Trimming cost V 5 bases and J 4 bases, with 6 bases left between them. Looked up from germline, CDR1 is MDHEN and CDR2 is SYDVKM. V is TRBV28 and J is TRBJ2-7; no definite D call. The specimen sequenced was PBMCs. The TCR was taken from a woman between 40 and 55 years old in good health. Some clones in this sample may be carry-over from other donors' samples. CDR3 region: CASSLRYEQYF. In DNA, the CDR3 is TGTGCCAGCAGTCTGCGATACGAGCAGTACTTC. Based on the CDR3 plus reference TRBV28 and TRBJ2-7, the full variable domain is DVKVTQSSRYLVKRTGEKVFLECVQDMDHENMFWYRQDPGLGLRLIYFSYDVKMKEKGDIPEGYSVSREKKERFSLILESASTNQTSMYLCASSLRYEQYFGPGTRLTVT.